The 21 T cell receptor beta chains presented below share a single source sample, sequenced in a study of T cells in women clearing cervical HPV infection (dated by TCRdb to between 2017 and 2018). The library was generated by the immunoSEQ multiplex PCR assay. Imported from immuneACCESS, the table was reduced by TCRdb to in-frame sequences with V and J called. These copies leave out some clones; in studies compared against another copy, an unresolved V gene accounts for under half, and the cause of the remainder is not known. For this sample, the table gives some 24,000 clones. In total, the top ten clones hold 6.6% of the sample. Material: blood buffy coat. These receptors all come from a woman between 18 and 70 years old with a cervical HPV16 infection that either progressed to CIN3+ or cleared (not recorded which).

For this clone: The CDR3 end falls 3 residues outside the read, so it is completed with the germline J gene. The chain combines TRBV18 with TRBJ1-2; D is unclear. The CDR3 is made up of 13 amino acids. Germline V gene lookup returns CDR1 KGHSH and CDR2 LQKENI. Here the CDR3 reads CASSPLWSDDYTF. The covered CDR3 bases are TGTGCCAGCTCACCACTGTGGAGCGACGAC.

Concerning this clone itself: The read halts 3 residues ahead of the CDR3 end, with the missing end drawn from the germline J gene. Other DNA sequences in this sample translate to the same CDR3. V and J are TRBV5-6 and TRBJ1-3; 7 bases line up with TRBD1. The CDR3 sequence is 15 residues long. With 4 bases clipped from V and 5 bases from J, the junction kept 9 bases outside the gene matches. From germline, CDR1 is SGHDT and CDR2 YYEEEE. The CDR3 bases that were read are TGTGCCAGCAGCCCTAGACAGGGCCTTAGAAACACC. Translation gives CASSPRQGLRNT. The full CDR3 protein reads CASSPRQGLRNTIYF.

Points on this clone: The read stops 3 residues short of the end of the CDR3; the missing end is completed from the germline J gene. The V gene is TRBV5-1, the J gene TRBJ2-7, with 8 positions matching TRBD1. The germline gives CDR1 SGHRS, CDR2 YFSETQ. The V and J ends lost 4 bases and 1 base, in that order; junction bases with no gene match: 4. This CDR3 contains 14 residues. The sequenced CDR3 bases are TGCGCCAGCAGCCGGACAGGGTTGTCCTACGAG. Translation gives CASSRTGLSYE. The full CDR3 is CASSRTGLSYEQYF.

CDR3 amino acids: CASTVRGSYGQYF. The DNA read from the CDR3 is TGTGCCAGTACCGTTAGGGGGTCTTATGGT. The chain combines TRBV2 with TRBJ2-4, with D possibly matching TRBD1 (6 bases). Read sequence stops 3 residues before the CDR3 end, and the germline J gene provides the missing end. The germline V gene encodes CDR1 SNHLY and CDR2 FYNNEI. The CDR3 has 13 amino acids.

To note about this clone: The CDR3 is cut off 3 residues early in the read; its end comes from the germline J gene. Different DNA sequences within this sample yield the same CDR3. The chain joins TRBV7-9 to TRBJ1-3, with 9 positions matching TRBD1. The CDR3 sequence is 14 residues long. V shed 3 bases, J shed 6 bases, and the junction held 3 bases outside the gene matches. Germline lookup yields CDR1 SEHNR and CDR2 FQNEAQ (reference sequence). The CDR3 region is CASSFGTGSNTIYF. The DNA read from the CDR3 is TGTGCCAGCAGCTTTGGGACAGGGTCAAACACC.

Remarks on this clone: Sequencing ends 3 residues short of the CDR3 end; the germline J gene provides the rest. The chain uses TRBV5-1 and TRBJ1-1, with 7 bases lining up with TRBD1. Losses at the gene ends were 0 bases for V and 0 bases for J; bases not matched to a gene: 2. This CDR3 has 15 residues. Germline V lookup: CDR1 SGHRS, CDR2 YFSETQ. CDR3 DNA, as far as it was read: TGCGCCAGCAGCTTGGCCGGGACAGTGAACACTGAA. This translates into CASSLAGTVNTE. The entire CDR3 sequence reads CASSLAGTVNTEAFF.

Concerning this clone: The read terminates 3 residues before the CDR3 end, so the remaining end is supplied by the germline J gene. The chain carries TRBV7-6 and TRBJ2-7; D unclear. This CDR3 is built from 14 residues. The V and J ends lost 1 base and 6 bases respectively, with 13 bases between them. Germline values: CDR1 SGHVS, CDR2 FNYEAQ. CDR3 sequence reads: CASSLDEGYREQYF. The DNA read from the CDR3 is TGTGCCAGCAGCTTAGACGAAGGGTACCGCGAG. Complete variable domain (other parts from reference TRBV7-6 and TRBJ2-7): GAGVSQSPRYKVTKRGQDVALRCDPISGHVSLYWYRQALGQGPEFLTYFNYEAQQDKSGLPNDRFSAERPEGSISTLTIQRTEQRDSAMYRCASSLDEGYREQYFGPGTRLTVT.

About this clone itself: The DNA ends 3 residues before the CDR3 does, and the rest of the CDR3 is filled in from the germline J gene. V and J are TRBV13 and TRBJ2-7, with 10 bases matching TRBD2. With 2 bases clipped from V and 1 base from J, the junction kept 14 bases outside the gene matches. This CDR3 has 19 residues. Germline CDR1 and CDR2: PRHDT and FYEKMQ (reference sequence). The DNA read from the CDR3 is TGTGCCAGCAGCTTATTGGGTGCTAGCGGGAGTGGAGAATCCTACGAG. This gives the protein CASSLLGASGSGESYE. The whole CDR3 sequence is CASSLLGASGSGESYEQYF.

Turning to this clone: The read finishes 3 residues shy of the CDR3 end, and the germline J gene is used to complete it. V usage is TRBV19 and J usage is TRBJ2-1, with TRBD2 identical over 11 bases. Germline-derived CDR1 and CDR2 are LNHDA and SQIVND (reference sequence). The junction had 3 bases not matched to a gene; V was cut back by 4 bases and J by 4 bases. The length of the CDR3 is 15 residues. CDR3 DNA, as far as it was read: TGTGCCAGTAGTAAGACTAGCGGGGATTACAATGAG. Translating it yields CASSKTSGDYNE. The CDR3 reads in full as CASSKTSGDYNEQFF. Using reference TRBV19 and TRBJ2-1 for the parts outside the CDR3, the full variable domain is DGGITQSPKYLFRKEGQNVTLSCEQNLNHDAMYWYRQDPGQGLRLIYYSQIVNDFQKGDIAEGYSVSREKKESFPLTVTSAQKNPTAFYLCASSKTSGDYNEQFFGPGTRLTVL.

With respect to this clone: The read is 3 residues too short to cover the CDR3 end, so that end is filled in from the germline J gene. The rearrangement uses TRBV6-4 and TRBJ1-1, with 7 bases matching TRBD1. The length of the CDR3 is 17 residues. Losses at the gene ends were 0 bases for V and 1 base for J; bases not matched to a gene: 8. CDR1 MRHNA and CDR2 SNTAGT come from the germline V gene. The CDR3 reads CASSDSRQGPGNTEAFF. The CDR3 bases that were read are TGTGCCAGCAGTGACTCAAGACAGGGACCTGGGAACACTGAA.

Comments on this clone: Read data end 3 residues before the CDR3 end; the end is taken from the germline J gene. V usage is TRBV2 and J usage is TRBJ1-2, with D perhaps matching TRBD1 (5 bases). The CDR3 is made up of 14 amino acids. The germline V gene has CDR1 SNHLY and CDR2 FYNNEI. The CDR3 bases that were read are TGTGCCAGCAGTGAGATGTCCGCCAGGGCCATC. Protein sequence: CASSEMSARAI. The full CDR3 is CASSEMSARAIYTF. Drawing the rest from reference TRBV2 and TRBJ1-2, the complete variable domain is EPEVTQTPSHQVTQMGQEVILRCVPISNHLYFYWYRQILGQKVEFLVSFYNNEISEKSEIFDDQFSVERPDGSNFTLKIRSTKLEDSAMYFCASSEMSARAIYTFGSGTRLTVV.

A note on this clone: The read gets to within 3 residues of the CDR3 end, and the germline J gene fills in the rest. V is TRBV7-6 and J is TRBJ2-5; D unresolved. The CDR3 sequence is 12 residues long. Germline V lookup: CDR1 SGHVS, CDR2 FNYEAQ. V shed 7 bases and J shed 1 base, with 7 bases lying between them. The chain's CDR3 is CASTYSQETQYF. The covered CDR3 bases are TGTGCCAGCACCTACAGCCAAGAGACC.

As for this clone: The read halts 3 residues ahead of the CDR3 end, with the missing end drawn from the germline J gene. This chain uses TRBV5-6 with TRBJ2-7, with D unclear. Germline V gives CDR1 SGHDT, CDR2 YYEEEE. The CDR3 totals 12 residues. V shed 4 bases and J shed 4 bases, with 9 bases lying between them. CDR3 DNA (partial): TGTGCCAGCAGCCTAACGTCGTACGAG. This gives the protein CASSLTSYE. The CDR3 reads in full as CASSLTSYEQYF.

About this clone itself: Read data end 3 residues before the CDR3 end; the end is taken from the germline J gene. The rearrangement links TRBV5-4 to TRBJ2-3, with no clear D. The V gene's germline CDR1 is SGHNT and CDR2 YYREEE (reference sequence). V lost 3 bases, J lost 0 bases, and 11 bases lay in between. The CDR3 sequence is 15 residues long. Partial CDR3 DNA: TGTGCCAGCAGCTACCCGACTGGCAGCACAGATACG. Its protein is CASSYPTGSTDT. The whole CDR3 reads CASSYPTGSTDTQYF.

Comments on this clone: Read sequence stops 3 residues before the CDR3 end, and the germline J gene provides the missing end. The chain links TRBV2 to TRBJ1-2; maybe TRBD1 (5 bases). The CDR3 runs to 15 residues. Per germline, CDR1 SNHLY and CDR2 FYNNEI. The part of the CDR3 DNA that was read is TGTGCCAGCAGTAGGACTAGCGGGACCTACAATGAC. Protein sequence: CASSRTSGTYND. The whole CDR3 protein is CASSRTSGTYNDYTF.

In the case of this clone: The read finishes 3 residues shy of the CDR3 end, and the germline J gene is used to complete it. The chain has TRBV5-4 and TRBJ2-7; no reliable D call. Trimming pared 0 bases from V and 0 bases from J, leaving 7 bases between. In germline, CDR1 is SGHNT, CDR2 YYREEE (reference sequence). This CDR3 has 14 amino acids. The sequenced CDR3 bases are TGTGCCAGCAGCTTGGGGGCTGTCTCCTACGAG. Translating it yields CASSLGAVSYE. The entire CDR3 reads CASSLGAVSYEQYF.

Worth noting for this clone: Coverage ceases 3 residues before the CDR3 finishes, and the germline J gene fills in the end. The chain joins TRBV6-1 to TRBJ1-1, with TRBD1 identical over 7 bases. The V segment lost 4 bases and the J segment 0 bases; nucleotides outside the gene matches: 5. Germline assignment: CDR1 MNHNS and CDR2 SASEGT. The CDR3 length is 15 residues. The CDR3 bases that were read are TGTGCCAGCAGTGGACGACAGGGAATGAACACTGAA. It encodes CASSGRQGMNTE. The whole CDR3 protein is CASSGRQGMNTEAFF.

Points on this clone: The sequence runs out 3 residues before the end of the CDR3; the remainder is reconstructed from the germline J gene. This chain links TRBV28 with TRBJ1-2, with unresolved D. The CDR3 runs 14 residues. Germline V gene lookup returns CDR1 MDHEN and CDR2 SYDVKM. The CDR3 loop reads CASSPQTDYRGYTF. Partial CDR3 DNA: TGTGCCAGCAGTCCCCAGACGGACTATCGGGGC.

On this clone itself: Read coverage stops 3 residues before the CDR3 terminus; the germline J gene supplies the remainder. The V and J genes are TRBV19 and TRBJ1-4; D perhaps matches TRBD1 (5 bases). The V and J ends lost 5 bases and 8 bases respectively, with 12 bases between them. This CDR3 spans 13 amino acids. Germline CDR1 is LNHDA and CDR2 is SQIVND (reference sequence). The covered CDR3 bases are TGTGCCAGTAGTTGGAACGGGGGGGAAAAA. Its translation: CASSWNGGEK. The CDR3 as a whole reads CASSWNGGEKLFF.

A remark on this clone: The sequence runs out 3 residues before the end of the CDR3; the remainder is reconstructed from the germline J gene. V gene TRBV18 combines with J gene TRBJ2-5; 9 bases are a match to TRBD1. The germline CDR1 and CDR2 sequences are KGHSH and LQKENI. The CDR3 loop spans 14 amino acids. With V trimmed by 2 bases and J by 5 bases, 3 bases remained unmatched. The covered CDR3 bases are TGTGCCAGCTCACCAGGGACAGGGCCGGAGACC. Its translation: CASSPGTGPET. The full CDR3 is CASSPGTGPETQYF.

To note about this clone: At one end the junction does not follow the germline gene, possibly because of a read error. The DNA ends 3 residues before the CDR3 does, and the rest of the CDR3 is filled in from the germline J gene. The rearrangement joins TRBV18 to TRBJ1-2; D not resolved. Germline CDR1 KGHSH, CDR2 LQKENI. The CDR3 is 16 amino acids. Incomplete CDR3 DNA: TGTGCTAGCTCACCACTAGCGGGAGTAGCCTACAATGAC. Amino acids: CASSPLAGVAYND. The complete CDR3 protein is CASSPLAGVAYNDYTF.